This entry lists 27 T cell receptor beta chains sequenced from one sample in a study of T cells in Graves' hyperthyroidism and ophthalmopathy. TCR beta CDR3 sequences were amplified from RNA transcripts. First-round RT-PCR targeting the TCR CDR3 was performed with the HTBI primer set. MiXCR, run by TCRdb on the multiplex PCR reads, gives a single entry per CDR3 protein. The repertoire holds 400,000 to 500,000 distinct CDR3 sequences, roughly 15% seen once, with around 13% in the top ten. What was sequenced was blood. The receptors stem from a man between 18 and 29 years old with Graves' ophthalmopathy.

The V gene is TRBV27, the J gene TRBJ1-4; D remains ambiguous. CDR1 and CDR2 from the germline V gene are MNHEY and SMNVEV (reference sequence). This CDR3 is 17 amino acids long. Trimming took 3 bases from V and 3 from J, leaving 17 bases between them. CDR3 region: CASSLVGIGSPNEKLFF. The CDR3 DNA is TGTGCCAGCAGTTTGGTTGGCATCGGGTCTCCTAATGAAAAACTGTTTTTT.

This clonotype was detected ten times or more. The chain employs TRBV11-2 and TRBJ2-1; TRBD2 matches 11 bases. Germline CDR1 reads SGHAT; CDR2 reads FQNNGV. The CDR3 is 16 residues long. Unmatched junction bases numbered 6, after V lost 5 bases and J lost 3 bases. The CDR3 DNA sequence: TGTGCCAGCAGCGCCCCCGGGACTAGCGGCTACAATGAGCAGTTCTTC. Translated: CASSAPGTSGYNEQFF.

This clonotype was seen more than once but under ten times. A much larger clone sits a single nucleotide away, making a read error possible. The rearrangement joins TRBV20-1 to TRBJ1-4; a weak D match, TRBD1 (6 bases). There are 14 residues in the CDR3. Germline V gene sequence: CDR1 DFQATT, CDR2 SNEGSKA (reference sequence). The CDR3 sequence is CSARPQGLGEKLVF. The CDR3 nucleotides read TGCAGTGCTAGACCACAGGGTCTCGGAGAAAAACTGGTTTTT.

This chain links TRBV19 with TRBJ1-2, with TRBD1 as a possible D gene (5 bases). The germline V and J ends were trimmed by 3 bases and 4 bases, with 12 bases remaining between them. The germline V gene has CDR1 LNHDA and CDR2 SQIVND (reference sequence). This CDR3 is 14 amino acids long. The CDR3 region is CASSIAGTSYGYTF. The DNA for the CDR3 is TGTGCCAGTAGTATCGCGGGGACTTCCTATGGCTACACCTTC. The variable domain in full, with the rest retrieved from reference TRBV19 and TRBJ1-2, is DGGITQSPKYLFRKEGQNVTLSCEQNLNHDAMYWYRQDPGQGLRLIYYSQIVNDFQKGDIAEGYSVSREKKESFPLTVTSAQKNPTAFYLCASSIAGTSYGYTFGSGTRLTVV.

This clonotype was detected ten times or more. V is TRBV18 and J is TRBJ1-5, with 10 bases matching TRBD1. The V segment lost 1 base and the J segment 6 bases; nucleotides outside the gene matches: 6. The CDR3 loop spans 16 amino acids. The germline gives CDR1 KGHSH, CDR2 LQKENI. The CDR3 coding sequence is TGTGCCAGCTCACCACAGAGGGACAGGGGCATTCAGCCCCAGCATTTT. Translation: CASSPQRDRGIQPQHF. Complete variable domain (other parts from reference TRBV18 and TRBJ1-5): NAGVMQNPRHLVRRRGQEARLRCSPMKGHSHVYWYRQLPEEGLKFMVYLQKENIIDESGMPKERFSAEFPKEGPSILRIQQVVRGDSAAYFCASSPQRDRGIQPQHFGDGTRLSIL.

In this sample, this clonotype turned up a few times. This clone may be a read error of a much larger clone one base away. The V and J genes are TRBV6-2 or TRBV6-3 and TRBJ2-1; D perhaps matches TRBD2 (6 bases). V gave up 5 bases and J gave up 7 bases, with 18 bases separating them. Germline CDR1 is MNHEY and CDR2 is SVGEGT. The CDR3 is made up of 15 amino acids. For the CDR3, the DNA is TGTGCCAGCAGTGAGTCGACTAGTCTGAAGAATGAGCAGTTCTTC. Protein product: CASSESTSLKNEQFF.

This clonotype was seen many times. The chain uses TRBV13 and TRBJ1-6; D is uncertain. V gave up 5 bases and J gave up 10 bases, with 18 bases separating them. The CDR3 runs 15 residues. Germline CDR1 PRHDT, CDR2 FYEKMQ (reference sequence). CDR3 in DNA: TGTGCCAGCAGCCCCCAACCACCCCAGTTGTCACCCCTCCACTTT. Residues: CASSPQPPQLSPLHF.

This clonotype has ten or more counts. The chain uses TRBV12-3 or TRBV12-4 and TRBJ2-1, with 10 bases that match TRBD2. This CDR3 spans 14 amino acids. The junction had 6 bases not matched to a gene; V was cut back by 4 bases and J by 9 bases. CDR3 protein: CASSSGTSDGEQFF. The CDR3 DNA reads as TGTGCCAGCAGTTCCGGGACTAGCGATGGTGAGCAGTTCTTC.

This clonotype was seen more than once but under ten times. The rearrangement joins TRBV9 to TRBJ2-1; TRBD2 aligns across 10 bases. V shed 0 bases, J shed 0 bases, and the junction held 0 bases outside the gene matches. The CDR3 spans 16 residues. CDR1 is SGDLS, CDR2 YYNGEE, per germline. The CDR3 sequence: CASSVASGGSYNEQFF. CDR3 in DNA: TGTGCCAGCAGCGTAGCTAGCGGGGGCTCCTACAATGAGCAGTTCTTC. The variable domain in full, with the rest retrieved from reference TRBV9 and TRBJ2-1, is DSGVTQTPKHLITATGQRVTLRCSPRSGDLSVYWYQQSLDQGLQFLIQYYNGEERAKGNILERFSAQQFPDLHSELNLSSLELGDSALYFCASSVASGGSYNEQFFGPGTRLTVL.

At least ten counts were recorded for this clonotype. The chain couples TRBV10-3 to TRBJ2-1; 7 bases are a match to TRBD2. Per germline, CDR1 ENHRY and CDR2 SYGVKD. J gave up 9 bases and V 7 bases, and 6 bases lay outside the gene matches. The CDR3 totals 12 residues. CDR3 nucleotides: TGTGCCATCACCCAGAGCGGGACTGAGCAGTTCTTC. Its translation is CAITQSGTEQFF.

The V gene is TRBV24-1, the J gene TRBJ1-2; TRBD1 matches at 7 bases. Trimming removed 4 bases from V and 5 bases from J; junction bases left unmatched: 9. Germline-derived CDR1 and CDR2 are KGHDR and SFDVKD. This CDR3 has 15 amino acids. The CDR3 spells CATSDWTGGNYGYTF. The CDR3 DNA follows: TGTGCCACCAGTGACTGGACAGGCGGAAATTATGGCTACACCTTC.

The sample holds many counts of this clonotype. The genes are TRBV6-1 and TRBJ2-5; D ambiguous. Germline CDR1 is MNHNS and CDR2 is SASEGT. The CDR3 is 15 amino acids. Trimming cost V 1 base and J 2 bases, with 11 bases left between them. The CDR3 loop is CASSEGPTSQETQYF. The DNA for the CDR3 is TGTGCCAGCAGTGAAGGCCCGACCTCACAAGAGACCCAGTACTTC.

This clonotype was counted at least ten times. The CDR3 DNA sequence: TGCAGCGTTAAGGGTGAAAGGGGGCTGGTTAACGGGGAGCTGTTTTTT. Protein sequence: CSVKGERGLVNGELFF. This chain joins TRBV29-1 and TRBJ2-2; 7 bases map to TRBD1. Looked up from germline, CDR1 is SQVTM and CDR2 is ANQGSEA. The CDR3 extends over 16 amino acids. The J segment lost 7 bases and the V segment lost 5 bases, leaving 16 bases of the junction unmatched.

This clonotype came up many times. The V and J genes are TRBV11-1 and TRBJ1-2; D is perhaps TRBD1 (6 bases). V was pared by 3 bases and J by 5 bases, with 22 bases between. The CDR3 extends over 17 amino acids. From germline, CDR1 is SGHAT and CDR2 FQDESV (reference sequence). The CDR3: CASSFTPLRDTAYGYTF. CDR3 bases: TGTGCCAGCAGCTTCACCCCCCTACGGGACACCGCTTATGGCTACACCTTC.

This clonotype was seen many times. This chain joins TRBV3-1 and TRBJ2-5, with TRBD2 matching 7 bases. CDR1 and CDR2 from the germline V gene are LGHDT and YNNKEL (reference sequence). V shed 3 bases, J shed 6 bases, and the junction held 4 bases outside the gene matches. This CDR3 is 13 amino acids long. Written as DNA, the CDR3 is TGTGCCAGCAGCCAGCCGGGGGGAAAGACCCAGTACTTC. Translating it yields CASSQPGGKTQYF.

This clonotype was seen at least ten times. J is TRBJ2-3 and V is TRBV30; possibly TRBD2 for D (5 bases). V was shortened by 0 bases and J by 0 bases, with 10 bases between the two germline ends. Germline lookup yields CDR1 GTSNPN and CDR2 SVGIG (reference sequence). This CDR3 is built from 15 residues. CDR3 sequence reads: CAWSVSSPSTDTQYF. The CDR3 DNA sequence: TGTGCCTGGAGTGTGTCTAGCCCTAGCACAGATACGCAGTATTTT.

The gene calls are TRBV19 and TRBJ2-7, with TRBD1 identical over 8 bases. Germline CDR1 LNHDA, CDR2 SQIVND (reference sequence). The CDR3 is 14 amino acids. The J segment lost 5 bases and the V segment lost 3 bases, leaving 6 bases of the junction unmatched. CDR3 residues: CASSMQGANHEQYF. DNA for the CDR3: TGTGCCAGTAGTATGCAGGGGGCAAACCACGAGCAGTACTTC. The whole variable domain, remainder taken from reference TRBV19 and TRBJ2-7, is DGGITQSPKYLFRKEGQNVTLSCEQNLNHDAMYWYRQDPGQGLRLIYYSQIVNDFQKGDIAEGYSVSREKKESFPLTVTSAQKNPTAFYLCASSMQGANHEQYFGPGTRLTVT.

This rearrangement joins TRBV12-3 or TRBV12-4 to TRBJ2-7; D remains unclear. The CDR3 has 14 amino acids. The V end lost 2 bases, the J end lost 3 bases, and 11 bases lay between the germline ends. This CDR3 is CASSLSQEHYEQYF. In DNA form, the CDR3 reads TGTGCCAGCAGTTTAAGCCAGGAACACTACGAGCAGTACTTC.

This clonotype has at least ten counts. The chain uses TRBV10-3 and TRBJ2-3, with 9 bases aligning to TRBD2. The CDR3 has 14 residues. V shed 2 bases, J shed 4 bases, and the junction held 1 base outside the gene matches. Germline CDR1 ENHRY, CDR2 SYGVKD. CDR3 loop: CAISERTSADTQYF. The CDR3 DNA follows: TGTGCCATCAGTGAGAGGACTAGCGCAGATACGCAGTATTTT.

This chain links TRBV7-6 with TRBJ1-3; D perhaps matches TRBD1 (6 bases). Trimming took off 5 bases at V and 0 bases at J, with 11 bases between the two ends. In germline, CDR1 is SGHVS, CDR2 FNYEAQ. The CDR3 runs 15 residues. The CDR3: CASSEQGHSGNTIYF. The CDR3 DNA is TGTGCCAGCAGCGAACAGGGTCACTCTGGAAACACCATATATTTT.

This clonotype came up many times. CDR3 DNA sequence: TGTGCCACCAGCAGAGTATTCCAGGAACGAGAGACCCAGTACTTC. Protein product: CATSRVFQERETQYF. V and J are TRBV15 and TRBJ2-5; D gene ambiguous. The V end was cut by 1 base, the J end by 4 bases, with 13 bases between. This CDR3 is 15 amino acids long. The germline gives CDR1 LNHNV, CDR2 YYDKDF (reference sequence).

The V and J genes are TRBV6-5 and TRBJ2-7, with TRBD2 identical over 7 bases. Germline CDR1 and CDR2: MNHEY and SVGAGI. The CDR3 is 14 residues long. Unmatched junction bases numbered 7, after V lost 2 bases and J lost 6 bases. The CDR3 DNA sequence: TGTGCCAGCAGTTACGGGGCGGGAGCTCGCGAGCAGTACTTC. The encoded protein is CASSYGAGAREQYF.

This chain links TRBV6-1 with TRBJ2-6, with D possibly TRBD2 on 7 matching bases. V lost 5 bases and J 4 bases, leaving 15 bases between the germline ends. The CDR3 length is 16 residues. Germline assignment: CDR1 MNHNS and CDR2 SASEGT. The CDR3 loop reads CASSFDGGAGANVLTF. The CDR3 bases are TGTGCCAGCAGTTTCGATGGGGGGGCCGGGGCCAACGTCCTGACTTTC.

This clonotype was seen a few times. The chain uses TRBV29-1 and TRBJ2-1, with 9 bases identical to TRBD1. The CDR3 is made up of 15 amino acids. Germline V lookup: CDR1 SQVTM, CDR2 ANQGSEA. The V gene end was trimmed by 4 bases and the J gene end by 6 bases; junction bases not matched to a gene: 10. The CDR3: CSVASTDRGGNEQFF. The CDR3 bases are TGCAGCGTTGCCAGCACGGACAGGGGAGGCAATGAGCAGTTCTTC.

This clonotype showed up many times. V usage is TRBV12-5 and J usage is TRBJ1-5; TRBD1 aligns across 11 bases. Germline CDR1 and CDR2: LGHNT and FRNRAP. V gave up 0 bases and J gave up 5 bases; unmatched junction bases: 6. The CDR3 covers 17 residues. The CDR3 protein is CASGLVRTGGTDQPQHF. The DNA of the CDR3 is TGTGCTAGTGGTTTGGTAAGGACAGGGGGCACCGATCAGCCCCAGCATTTT.

At least ten counts were recorded for this clonotype. The CDR3 reads CASRLGAENIQYF. The DNA for the CDR3 is TGTGCCAGTCGCTTGGGCGCCGAAAACATTCAGTACTTC. The chain carries TRBV12-3 or TRBV12-4 and TRBJ2-4; no reliable D call. The CDR3 sequence is 13 residues long. Trimming took 9 bases from V and 5 from J, leaving 14 bases between them.

This clonotype was observed a few times. The V and J genes are TRBV6-4 and TRBJ2-1; no clear D. CDR1 and CDR2 (germline): MRHNA, SNTAGT. The V end was cut by 4 bases, the J end by 6 bases, with 13 bases between. CDR3 size: 14 residues. This chain's CDR3 is CASSAAPLSNEQFF. The CDR3 DNA sequence: TGTGCCAGCAGTGCTGCCCCTCTAAGCAATGAGCAGTTCTTC.